What follows describes a single TCR beta chain. The antigen it binds to is not known. No base-level quality is on record; no much larger clone is a single base apart. Systemically healthy Caucasian individuals from Russia, 39 in total and aged about 6 to 95 years, were included as donors. Each donor gave about 9.2 milliliters of peripheral blood, drawn into EDTA-treated Vacutainer tubes. Ficoll-Paque density-gradient centrifugation was used to isolate PBMCs, with at least 6.5 million obtained per sample. Trizol reagent was used to extract total RNA from PBMCs, with at least 6 micrograms per sample. For every donor, flow cytometry on a PBMC aliquot measured the percentage of naive CD45RAhigh/CD27high T cells. Library preparation used 5' RACE. Sequencing took place on an Illumina HiSeq 2500. The second PCR ran for about 6 to 12 cycles and used a J-beta primer mix along with a sample-barcoded 5' primer. A template-switch 5' adaptor carrying 12 random nucleotides introduced a unique molecular identifier onto each TCR beta cDNA molecule. Each sample yielded at least 3 million CDR3-containing paired-end reads. First-strand cDNA synthesis was performed from all RNA using the Mint cDNA synthesis kit, with priming by a TRBC-specific oligonucleotide. Following uracil-DNA glycosylase treatment, a first 18-cycle PCR with universal primers M1SS and BC2_uni_R was performed on all cDNA. The source study handled its data this way. For normalization, 1 million high-quality reads were randomly selected from each sample, with every read carrying a distinct molecular identifier. Reads with shared molecular identifiers were discarded instead of being binned into consensus sequences. MiTCR, run with a Q25 quality threshold and the strictest error-elimination algorithm, handled CDR3 identification, clonotype clustering and error correction. A nonparametric unseen species model using Euler transformation provided a lower-bound estimate of total TCR beta diversity. The public reads were quality trimmed at Q25 with fastp and then assembled into clones with MiXCR by TCRdb, keeping productive beta chains. Rows matching on CDR3 protein sequence are summarized as one entry with the most common DNA and genes. The V and J calls and clone size come from TCRdb's table, not from the authors' own analysis. For this sample there are hundreds of thousands of distinct CDR3 sequences; 40% to 50% appear just once. Jointly, the top ten make up about 21% of the sample.

This record belongs to a study of blood T cells in healthy people across ages (dated by TCRdb to between 2015 and 2016). About the full investigation: In model experiments, template switching captured roughly one uniquely barcoded TCR beta cDNA molecule for every two T cells. The study measured age-related changes in TCR beta repertoire diversity using deep sequencing normalized with unique cDNA molecular identifiers. Four age groups were formed from the donors: young (average approximately 16 years), middle-aged (approximately 40), aged (about 68) and long-lived (82). Donors of different ages were randomly distributed across sequencing lanes to avoid experimental bias. The study analyzed two additional independent replicas of 1 million unique cDNA reads from the same blood draw for two donors, one aged 18 to 30 and one aged 80 or older.

Summary of the overall study and its limitations: Observed TCR beta diversity correlated strongly with the percentage of naive T cells measured by flow cytometry. Compared with the aged group, more naive CD4+ T cells, fewer expanded clones and increased TCR diversity were shown by the long-lived group, suggesting age selection. Estimates of total diversity based on one million sequenced T cells were regarded as lower bounds and as underestimates. Donor CMV infection status was unknown, potentially confounding age-related changes in expanded clonotypes. Because profiling used bulk unsorted PBMCs, naive and antigen-experienced compartments could not be compared conclusively. Observed TCR beta diversity per million T cells fell roughly linearly with age, and a significant reduction was already apparent by age about 43.

The receptor was isolated from a man aged 60 to 69 in good health. The sequenced sample was blood.

The nucleotides are TGTGCCAGCAGCTTACATAGCGGGGGGTCGGAGACCCAGTACTTC. This yields the protein CASSLHSGGSETQYF. The chain uses TRBV7-2 and TRBJ2-4, with 10 junctional bases fitting TRBD2. The J call could be wrong; TRBJ2-5 is a better fit for the DNA end. Per the germline V gene, SGHTA is the CDR1 and FQGNSA is the CDR2. The CDR3 runs 15 residues from the cysteine to the phenylalanine. Just the 45-base CDR3 DNA is kept, in frame starting at base 1.